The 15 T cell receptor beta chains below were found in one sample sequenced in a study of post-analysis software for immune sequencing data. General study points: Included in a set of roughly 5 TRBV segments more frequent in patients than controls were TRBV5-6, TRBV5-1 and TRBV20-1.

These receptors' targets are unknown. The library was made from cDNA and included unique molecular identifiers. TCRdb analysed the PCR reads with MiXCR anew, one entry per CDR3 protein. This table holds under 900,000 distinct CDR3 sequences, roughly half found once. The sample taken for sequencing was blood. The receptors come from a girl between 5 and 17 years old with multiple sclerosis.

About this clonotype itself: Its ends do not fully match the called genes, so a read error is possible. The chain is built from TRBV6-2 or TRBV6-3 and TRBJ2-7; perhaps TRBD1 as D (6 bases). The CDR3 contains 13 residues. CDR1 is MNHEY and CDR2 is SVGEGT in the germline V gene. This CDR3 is CASSNGQFYEQYF. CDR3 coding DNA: TGCGCCAGCAGTAACGGACAGTTTTACGAGCAGTACTTC.

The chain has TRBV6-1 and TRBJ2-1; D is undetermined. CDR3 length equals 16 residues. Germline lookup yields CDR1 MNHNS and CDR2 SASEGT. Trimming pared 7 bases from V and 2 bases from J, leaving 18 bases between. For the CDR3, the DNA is TGTGCCAGCATCTGGGGTTGGGGATCCCCCTACAATGAGCAGTTCTTC. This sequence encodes CASIWGWGSPYNEQFF.

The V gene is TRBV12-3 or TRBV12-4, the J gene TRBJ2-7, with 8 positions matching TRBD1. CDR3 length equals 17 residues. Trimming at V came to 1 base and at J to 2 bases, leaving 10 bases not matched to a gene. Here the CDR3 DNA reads TGTGCCAGCAGTTTAGGTACGGGACAGGTTGTAACCTACGAGCAGTACTTC. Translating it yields CASSLGTGQVVTYEQYF.

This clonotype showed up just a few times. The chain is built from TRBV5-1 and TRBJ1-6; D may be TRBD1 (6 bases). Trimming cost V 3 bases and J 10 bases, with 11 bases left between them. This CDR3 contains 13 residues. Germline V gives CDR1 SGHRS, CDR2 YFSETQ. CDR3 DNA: TGCGCCAGCAGCTCGGACAGATGGTCACCCCTCCACTTT. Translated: CASSSDRWSPLHF.

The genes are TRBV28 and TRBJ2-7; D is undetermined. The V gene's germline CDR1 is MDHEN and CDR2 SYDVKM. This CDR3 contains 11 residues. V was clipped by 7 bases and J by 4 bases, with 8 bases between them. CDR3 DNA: TGTGCCAGCAAGACTGTTTACGAGCAGTACTTC. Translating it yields CASKTVYEQYF.

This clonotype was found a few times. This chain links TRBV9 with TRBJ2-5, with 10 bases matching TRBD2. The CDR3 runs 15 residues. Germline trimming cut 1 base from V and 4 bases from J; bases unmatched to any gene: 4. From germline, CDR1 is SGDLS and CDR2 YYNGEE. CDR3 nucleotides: TGTGCCAGCAGCGTATCAAGCGGGGGGGGAGAGACCCAGTACTTC. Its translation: CASSVSSGGGETQYF.

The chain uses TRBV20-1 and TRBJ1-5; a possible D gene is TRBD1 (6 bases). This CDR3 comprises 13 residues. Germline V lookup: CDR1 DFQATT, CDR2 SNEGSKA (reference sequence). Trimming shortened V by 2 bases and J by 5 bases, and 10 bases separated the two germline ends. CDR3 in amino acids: CSARTSGDQPQHF. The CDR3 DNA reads TGCAGTGCTAGAACTTCAGGGGATCAGCCCCAGCATTTT.

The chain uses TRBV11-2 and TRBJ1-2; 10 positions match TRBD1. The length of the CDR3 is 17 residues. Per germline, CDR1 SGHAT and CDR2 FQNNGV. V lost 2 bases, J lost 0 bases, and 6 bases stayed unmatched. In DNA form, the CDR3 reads TGTGCCAGCAGCTTATGGACAGGGGGGACCGCTAACTATGGCTACACCTTC. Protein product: CASSLWTGGTANYGYTF. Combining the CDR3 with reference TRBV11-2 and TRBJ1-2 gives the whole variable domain EAGVAQSPRYKIIEKRQSVAFWCNPISGHATLYWYQQILGQGPKLLIQFQNNGVVDDSQLPKDRFSAERLKGVDSTLKIQPAKLEDSAVYLCASSLWTGGTANYGYTFGSGTRLTVV.

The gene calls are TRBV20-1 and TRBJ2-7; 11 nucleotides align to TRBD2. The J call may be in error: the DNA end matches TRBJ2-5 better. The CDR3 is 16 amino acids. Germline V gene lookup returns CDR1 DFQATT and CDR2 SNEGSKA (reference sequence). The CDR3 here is CSARASGRRPFKTQYF. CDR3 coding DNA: TGCAGTGCTAGAGCTAGCGGGAGGCGGCCCTTTAAGACCCAGTACTTC.

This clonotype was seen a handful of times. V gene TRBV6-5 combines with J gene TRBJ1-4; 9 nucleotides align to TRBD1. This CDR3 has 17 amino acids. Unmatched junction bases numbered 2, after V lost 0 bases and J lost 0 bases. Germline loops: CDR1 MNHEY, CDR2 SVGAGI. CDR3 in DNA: TGTGCCAGCAGTTACTCGGGGACAGGGTCAACTAATGAAAAACTGTTTTTT. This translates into CASSYSGTGSTNEKLFF.

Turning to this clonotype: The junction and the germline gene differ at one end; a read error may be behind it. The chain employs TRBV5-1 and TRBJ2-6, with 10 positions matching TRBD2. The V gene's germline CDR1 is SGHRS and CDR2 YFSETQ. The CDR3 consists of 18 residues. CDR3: CANSLVLAGVYGANVLTF. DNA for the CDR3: TGCGCCAACAGCTTGGTCCTAGCGGGAGTCTATGGGGCCAACGTCCTGACTTTC.

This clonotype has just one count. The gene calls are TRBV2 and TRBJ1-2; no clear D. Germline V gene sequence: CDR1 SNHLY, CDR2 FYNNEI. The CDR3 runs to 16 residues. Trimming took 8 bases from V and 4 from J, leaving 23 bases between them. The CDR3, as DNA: TGTGCCAGCGTTCAGTCCACCACCAATTCGGCCTATGGCTACACCTTC. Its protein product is CASVQSTTNSAYGYTF.

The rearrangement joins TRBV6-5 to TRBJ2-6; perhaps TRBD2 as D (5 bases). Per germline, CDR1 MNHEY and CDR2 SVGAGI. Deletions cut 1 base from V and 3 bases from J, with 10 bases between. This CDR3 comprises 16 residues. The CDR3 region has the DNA TGTGCCAGCAGTTACTTTGAGGGAATTGGGGCCAACGTCCTGACTTTC. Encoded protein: CASSYFEGIGANVLTF.

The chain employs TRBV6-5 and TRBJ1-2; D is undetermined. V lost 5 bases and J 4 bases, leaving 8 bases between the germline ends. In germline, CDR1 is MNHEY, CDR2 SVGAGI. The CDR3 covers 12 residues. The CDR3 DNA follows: TGTGCCAGCAGTAACAGCGCCTATGGCTACACCTTC. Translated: CASSNSAYGYTF.

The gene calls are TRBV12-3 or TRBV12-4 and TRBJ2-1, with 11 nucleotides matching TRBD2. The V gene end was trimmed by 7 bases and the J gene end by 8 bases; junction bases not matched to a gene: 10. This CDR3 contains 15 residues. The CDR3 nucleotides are TGTGCCAGCACCCCCGGGACTAGCGGTTGGGATGAGCAGTTCTTC. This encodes CASTPGTSGWDEQFF.